Sequencing of this TCR beta chain was carried out in a study of human T cells and chemical hapten exposure. Whole-study context: Across its roughly 25 weeks, the study gave patients weekly diphenylcyclopropenone doses to the scalp. Alopecia areata, totalis or universalis was found in mostly female patients. Study outcomes and limitations: There was a positive correlation between PT1 expanded TCR counts and patch test score.

Looked up from germline, CDR1 is MNHNS and CDR2 is SASEGT. The CDR3 is 16 residues long. The ends lost 5 bases at V and 3 bases at J; junction bases unmatched: 8. This clonotype was observed a few times. Its antigen remains unknown. The time point here: patch test 2, 6 weeks after DPC sensitization. Treatment defined: therapeutic diphenylcyclopropenone sensitization with weekly scalp DPC. Each CDR3 protein is one row after TCRdb ran MiXCR on the RACE reads. The data contain a few hundred thousand distinct CDR3 sequences, more than 5% of them singletons. The V call is TRBV6-1, the J call TRBJ2-2; 8 bases agree with TRBD2. The sample here was whole blood, taken in connection with sensitization to the hapten diphenylcyclopropenone (DPC). The receptor was isolated from a woman aged 18-29 years with alopecia areata. Some clones in this sample may be carry-over from other donors' samples. CDR3 sequence: CASSQEAGGYTGELFF. The CDR3 nucleotides read TGTGCCAGCAGTCAGGAGGCGGGGGGATACACCGGGGAGCTGTTTTTT.